Listed here are 31 T cell receptor beta chains from one sample, sequenced in a study of T cell clusters in autoimmune cytopenias (dated by TCRdb to between 2018 and 2021). Sequencing relied on an Illumina MiSeq. To amplify TRB rearrangements, a touch-down multiplex PCR protocol was run with the TRB-A and TRB-B primer pools combined in a single tube. TCRdb reprocessed the reads and assigns one entry to each CDR3 protein sequence, leaving out DNA. The sample's clone listing holds fewer than 15,000 distinct CDR3 sequences. The top ten clonotypes cover roughly 2.2% of the sample. Each sample's TRB amplification started from around 230 ng of peripheral blood genomic DNA, which corresponds to 38,000 or so genome equivalents. Sequencing was done on a sample of peripheral blood. The receptors were gathered from a human donor with an autoimmune cytopenia or autoimmune hepatitis (not recorded which).

This clonotype shows up as medium-sized (0.01 to 0.1%) by frequency. The chain carries TRBV29-1 and TRBJ2-3; TCRdb picks TRBD1, but there is no DNA to check that call. Per the germline V gene, CDR1 is SQVTM and CDR2 is ANQGSEA. The CDR3 contains 12 residues. The CDR3 reads CSVETGAGTQYF.

This chain links TRBV5-6 with TRBJ1-2. CDR3 length: 13 amino acids. Germline CDR1 reads SGHDT; CDR2 reads YYEEEE. The CDR3 loop is CASSLDPYYGYTF.

This clonotype is identified as medium-sized from frequency. This chain joins TRBV19 and TRBJ2-1; with no DNA, the TCRdb D assignment of TRBD2 cannot be verified. The CDR3 is made up of 14 amino acids. The germline V gene has CDR1 LNHDA and CDR2 SQIVND (reference sequence). CDR3: CASKRAVSYNEQFF.

This clonotype is medium-sized (0.01 to 0.1%) by frequency. This sequence joins TRBV5-5 and TRBJ2-2; the TCRdb D gene call, TRBD2, has no DNA to confirm it. The CDR3 has 17 residues. Germline V gene sequence: CDR1 SGHKS, CDR2 YYEKEE (reference sequence). The CDR3 is CASSSGTSGRGTGELFF.

The rearrangement uses TRBV19 and TRBJ1-3. The CDR3 is made up of 13 amino acids. Germline V gene lookup returns CDR1 LNHDA and CDR2 SQIVND (reference sequence). This CDR3 reads CASSPDYGNTIYF.

The V and J genes are TRBV27 and TRBJ1-1; TCRdb selects TRBD1, and the lack of DNA leaves this call unchecked. Germline values: CDR1 MNHEY, CDR2 SMNVEV (reference sequence). This CDR3 spans 13 amino acids. The chain's CDR3 is CASSLIQGTEAFF.

The CDR3 reads CASSLGWGTNEQFF. The chain uses TRBV6-5 and TRBJ2-1; the D gene TCRdb calls, TRBD2, cannot be checked with no DNA. The CDR3 consists of 14 residues. The germline CDR1 and CDR2 sequences are MNHEY and SVGAGI.

V is TRBV7-9 and J is TRBJ2-1; TCRdb names TRBD1, which stays unverified in the absence of DNA. The CDR3 has 15 residues. CDR1 is SEHNR and CDR2 is FQNEAQ in the germline V gene (reference sequence). CDR3 residues: CASSPGTGAYNEQFF. The full variable domain, completed using reference TRBV7-9 and TRBJ2-1, is DTGVSQNPRHKITKRGQNVTFRCDPISEHNRLYWYRQTLGQGPEFLTYFQNEAQLEKSRLLSDRFSAERPKGSFSTLEIQRTEQGDSAMYLCASSPGTGAYNEQFFGPGTRLTVL.

The chain uses TRBV27 and TRBJ1-2; the TRBD1 assignment by TCRdb is unverifiable without DNA. Germline V lookup: CDR1 MNHEY, CDR2 SMNVEV (reference sequence). The CDR3 runs to 13 residues. The CDR3 here is CASSLGGGGGYTF.

The chain uses TRBV7-9 and TRBJ1-2. Germline CDR1 SEHNR, CDR2 FQNEAQ (reference sequence). CDR3 length: 15 amino acids. This CDR3 reads CASSLVLSSNYGYTF.

According to its frequency, this clonotype is medium-sized. The chain combines TRBV29-1 with TRBJ1-2. CDR1 is SQVTM, CDR2 ANQGSEA, per germline. The CDR3 length is 11 residues. The CDR3 here is CSVETDYGYTF.

This clonotype is identified as medium-sized from frequency. The chain is built from TRBV29-1 and TRBJ2-3; as DNA is missing, the TRBD1 call by TCRdb cannot be tested. The CDR3 runs to 14 residues. From germline, CDR1 is SQVTM and CDR2 ANQGSEA. CDR3 loop: CSVERRTGSYTQYF.

The J gene is TRBJ2-1, the V gene TRBV12-3 or TRBV12-4; the TCRdb call, TRBD1, lacks DNA for checking. CDR3 length equals 13 residues. CDR3 in amino acids: CASSLGPPGEQFF.

This clonotype is classed as medium-sized by frequency. This chain joins TRBV15 and TRBJ1-6. Germline CDR1 reads LNHNV; CDR2 reads YYDKDF (reference sequence). CDR3 length equals 14 residues. CDR3 amino acids: CATSRVLTWIGLHF.

The chain joins TRBV29-1 to TRBJ1-1. CDR1 SQVTM and CDR2 ANQGSEA come from the germline V gene. This CDR3 has 13 amino acids. This CDR3 reads CSVIGFPNTEAFF.

This clonotype is called medium-sized based on its frequency. The chain joins TRBV6-1 to TRBJ2-1; without DNA, the TCRdb call of TRBD1 cannot be checked. Per germline, CDR1 MNHNS and CDR2 SASEGT. The CDR3 length is 15 residues. CDR3 region: CASSEALAWGGEQFF.

V usage is TRBV15 and J usage is TRBJ2-5; the D call of TRBD2 rests on TCRdb alone, since no DNA is present to check it. Germline V gene data show CDR1 as LNHNV and CDR2 as YYDKDF (reference sequence). There are 18 residues in the CDR3. CDR3 loop: CATSRRAPGLAGGKTQYF.

The chain is built from TRBV6-1 and TRBJ2-5; with no DNA, the TCRdb D assignment of TRBD1 cannot be verified. Looked up from germline, CDR1 is MNHNS and CDR2 is SASEGT. The CDR3 extends over 15 amino acids. The CDR3 here is CASSEVRGGGETQYF.

The rearrangement joins TRBV10-3 to TRBJ2-3. The CDR3 is 13 amino acids. Germline V gives CDR1 ENHRY, CDR2 SYGVKD. The CDR3 is CAISEDGADTQYF.

The V gene is TRBV6-5, the J gene TRBJ2-5; TCRdb returns TRBD1, unconfirmable since there is no DNA. Germline V gene sequence: CDR1 MNHEY, CDR2 SVGAGI. The CDR3 loop spans 15 amino acids. CDR3 in amino acids: CASSEGRGSQETQYF.

The chain has TRBV6-5 and TRBJ1-2; the TRBD1 assignment by TCRdb is unverifiable without DNA. Germline assignment: CDR1 MNHEY and CDR2 SVGAGI. This CDR3 has 16 residues. CDR3 loop: CASSLNTGPIRYGYTF.

The chain uses TRBV27 and TRBJ1-1. The CDR3 runs 13 residues. Germline V gives CDR1 MNHEY, CDR2 SMNVEV (reference sequence). CDR3 sequence: CASSEIVNTEAFF.

V and J are TRBV27 and TRBJ2-1. The length of the CDR3 is 15 residues. The germline V gene encodes CDR1 MNHEY and CDR2 SMNVEV (reference sequence). CDR3 sequence reads: CASREDRGSYNEQFF.

The chain uses TRBV12-3 or TRBV12-4 and TRBJ2-4; absent DNA, TCRdb's TRBD1 call cannot be checked. This CDR3 region has 14 residues. The CDR3 loop is CASSRGGGENIQYF.

The V and J genes are TRBV30 and TRBJ1-2; there is no DNA to check the TCRdb D call of TRBD1. The germline V gene encodes CDR1 GTSNPN and CDR2 SVGIG (reference sequence). This CDR3 has 12 residues. The CDR3 reads CARGQGGYGYTF.

This clonotype is identified as medium-sized from frequency. The chain employs TRBV11-1 and TRBJ2-2; TCRdb's D call, TRBD1, is unchecked because there is no DNA. In germline, CDR1 is SGHAT, CDR2 FQDESV (reference sequence). This CDR3 has 15 amino acids. The CDR3 sequence is CASSRRDRGLEELFF. Full variable domain (outside the CDR3, taken from reference TRBV11-1 and TRBJ2-2): EAEVAQSPRYKITEKSQAVAFWCDPISGHATLYWYRQILGQGPELLVQFQDESVVDDSQLPKDRFSAERLKGVDSTLKIQPAELGDSAMYLCASSRRDRGLEELFFGEGSRLTVL.

The gene calls are TRBV27 and TRBJ1-5; the TCRdb D gene call, TRBD1, has no DNA to confirm it. Germline assignment: CDR1 MNHEY and CDR2 SMNVEV (reference sequence). The CDR3 runs 14 residues. This CDR3 reads CASSFGGTNQPQHF.

This sequence joins TRBV5-4 and TRBJ2-1. CDR3 length: 16 amino acids. The V gene's germline CDR1 is SGHNT and CDR2 YYREEE (reference sequence). The CDR3 loop is CASSHYYHSSYNEQFF.

The V call is TRBV12-3 or TRBV12-4, the J call TRBJ1-2; the D call from TCRdb, TRBD1, cannot be confirmed without DNA. This CDR3 region has 13 residues. CDR3 protein: CASSPGILYGYTF.

The chain recombines TRBV20-1 with TRBJ2-5. Looked up from germline, CDR1 is DFQATT and CDR2 is SNEGSKA (reference sequence). The CDR3 is made up of 15 amino acids. CDR3 loop: CSARDATASQETQYF.

The rearrangement uses TRBV5-6 and TRBJ2-5; TCRdb names TRBD1, which stays unverified in the absence of DNA. CDR3 length: 16 residues. From germline, CDR1 is SGHDT and CDR2 YYEEEE. The CDR3 region is CASSSHAPTGGETQYF. Full variable domain (remainder filled in from reference TRBV5-6 and TRBJ2-5): DAGVTQSPTHLIKTRGQQVTLRCSPKSGHDTVSWYQQALGQGPQFIFQYYEEEERQRGNFPDRFSGHQFPNYSSELNVNALLLGDSALYLCASSSHAPTGGETQYFGPGTRLLVL.